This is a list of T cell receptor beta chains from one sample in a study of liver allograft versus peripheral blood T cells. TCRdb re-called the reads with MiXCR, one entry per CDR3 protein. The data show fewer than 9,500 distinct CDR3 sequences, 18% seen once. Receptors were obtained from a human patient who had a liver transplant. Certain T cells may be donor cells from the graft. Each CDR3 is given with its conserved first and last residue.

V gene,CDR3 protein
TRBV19,CASKPGQQPLNEQFF
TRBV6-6,CASLTSGGAAEQFF
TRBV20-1,CSASRRGGETQYF
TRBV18,CASSPGKDRGNQPQHF
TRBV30,CAWSGQGDQPQHF
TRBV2,CASSPDTASGNTIYF
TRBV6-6,CASSYSDQAADTQYF
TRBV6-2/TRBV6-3,CASFVGAGEQFF
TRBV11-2,CASSLDVYRKIDTDTQYF
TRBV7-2,CASSLMASGEQYF
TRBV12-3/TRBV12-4,CASSLGSGGSNQPQHF
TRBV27,CASSLPSGSAYNEQFF
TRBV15,CATSRDPTGRNTIYF
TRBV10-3,CATRLAGTLDEQYF
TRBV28,CASSLFLIARGRSNQPQHF
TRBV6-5,CASSPYAGANVLTF
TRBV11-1,CASSLRGSTYEQYF
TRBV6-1,CASSERTGYQPQHF
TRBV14,CASSQRLAGGPGANVLTF
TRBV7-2,CASSPQGTTGNTIYF
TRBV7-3,CASSLNPQGGSGANVLTF
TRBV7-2,CASSFRGRGDTQYF
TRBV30,CAWSNTGTGSEKLFF
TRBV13,CASSRRGQGRLSNQPQHF
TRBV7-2,CASSLGVAGQYF
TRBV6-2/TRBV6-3,CATKLQGAPGVNTEAFF
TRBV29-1,CSVGPGQGSNQPQHF
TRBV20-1,CSAREGSSGYTF
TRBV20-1,CSAREGRDYGYTF
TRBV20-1,CSAKLGGLYEQYF
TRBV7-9,CASSTFKSHSYNEQFF
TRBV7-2,CASSQTELAGRTGELFF
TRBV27,CASGTTGANVLTF
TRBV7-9,CASSIGQGGYGYTF
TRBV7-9,CASSVGQGNTEAFF
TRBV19,CASTSYTEAFF
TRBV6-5,CASSYSNGYYNEQFF